These T cell receptor beta chains were read from a single sample in a study of Ad26.COV2.S vaccination and SARS-CoV-2 variants. Only in-frame clones appear in the TCRdb table, and some are missing; sequencing was by immunoSEQ multiplex PCR. Of 430,000 or so clones in the sample, approximately 92% were seen once. Here the sequenced sample was peripheral blood, taken in a trial of Ad26.COV2.S vaccine versus placebo. These receptors came from a person between 18 and 60 years old who received the Ad26.COV2.S COVID-19 vaccine or a placebo. Each CDR3 is given with its conserved first and last residue. The D gene is left open where the match is weak. Clone size is given for some rows only: seen once, a few or many times, or a class if the clone is expanded.

>TRBV6-2/TRBV6-3|TRBJ2-7|.|.
CASSSGDTAYEQYF
TGTGCCAGCAGTTCGGGGGATACCGCCTACGAGCAGTACTTC
>TRBV5-4|TRBJ2-2|TRBD2|.
CASSLLGLAGVSGELFF
TGTGCCAGCAGCTTACTTGGACTAGCGGGAGTTAGCGGGGAGCTGTTTTTT
>TRBV25-1|TRBJ2-7|.|.
CASSDYEQYF
TGTGCCAGCAGTGACTACGAGCAGTACTTC
>TRBV5-5|TRBJ2-7|TRBD1|.
CASSLTGVPSYEQYF
TGTGCCAGCAGCTTGACAGGGGTACCTTCCTACGAGCAGTACTTC
>TRBV5-1|TRBJ1-6|.|once
CASSWAETGKPNSPLHF
TGCGCCAGCAGCTGGGCCGAGACAGGCAAACCCAATTCACCCCTCCACTTT
>TRBV27|TRBJ2-7|.|.
CASRIGVNYEQYF
TGTGCCAGCAGAATCGGGGTTAACTACGAGCAGTACTTC
>TRBV6-2/TRBV6-3|TRBJ2-1|TRBD2|.
CASSKTSGSYNEQFF
TGTGCCAGCAGTAAGACTAGCGGGAGCTACAATGAGCAGTTCTTC
>TRBV12-3/TRBV12-4|TRBJ2-2|.|.
CASSYRVFGELFF
TGTGCCAGCAGTTACAGGGTTTTCGGGGAGCTGTTTTTT
>TRBV4-3|TRBJ1-1|TRBD1|.
CASSQQGADTEAFF
TGCGCCAGCAGCCAACAGGGGGCTGACACTGAAGCTTTCTTT
>TRBV28|TRBJ1-2|.|.
CASSLDSLETNYGYTF
TGTGCCAGCAGTTTAGACTCCCTAGAGACTAACTATGGCTACACCTTC
>TRBV7-2|TRBJ1-5|.|.
CASSFRANQPQHF
TGTGCCAGCAGCTTCAGGGCGAATCAGCCCCAGCATTTT
>TRBV27|TRBJ2-7|TRBD2|.
CASSPRTSGTNYEQYF
TGTGCCAGCAGTCCCAGGACTAGCGGGACGAACTACGAGCAGTACTTC
>TRBV6-5|TRBJ2-5|TRBD1|.
CATTRGGAGQETQYF
TGTGCCACTACCCGAGGGGGCGCGGGTCAAGAGACCCAGTACTTC
>TRBV6-2/TRBV6-3|TRBJ1-4|.|.
CASSYSKGPEKLFF
TGTGCCAGCAGTTACTCGAAGGGGCCTGAAAAACTGTTTTTT
>TRBV19|TRBJ2-7|.|.
CASSYGGPKYYEQYF
TGTGCCAGTAGTTACGGAGGACCGAAGTACTACGAGCAGTACTTC
>TRBV10-3|TRBJ2-1|.|.
CAISEVKLESDEQFF
TGTGCCATCAGTGAGGTAAAGTTGGAGAGCGATGAGCAGTTCTTC
>TRBV28|TRBJ1-1|TRBD1|.
CASSSLTGDTEAFF
TGTGCCAGCAGCTCCCTCACAGGGGACACTGAAGCTTTCTTT
>TRBV7-2|TRBJ2-7|TRBD2|.
CASSLAPTSGGYEQYF
TGTGCCAGCAGCTTAGCTCCGACTAGCGGAGGTTACGAGCAGTACTTC
>TRBV5-6|TRBJ1-3|TRBD1|few
CASSPGTGGIGNTIYF
TGTGCCAGCAGCCCCGGGACAGGGGGGATTGGAAACACCATATATTTT
>TRBV3-1/TRBV3-2|TRBJ2-5|TRBD1|.
CASSQVGTGGEETQYF
TGTGCCAGCAGCCAAGTCGGGACAGGCGGCGAAGAGACCCAGTACTTC
>TRBV5-1|TRBJ2-3|TRBD2|.
CASSFRGVSTDTQYF
TGCGCCAGCAGCTTTCGGGGGGTAAGCACAGATACGCAGTATTTT
>TRBV9|TRBJ2-2|TRBD1|.
CATNRGLGTGELFF
TGTGCCACCAACAGGGGGCTTGGCACCGGGGAGCTGTTTTTT
>TRBV7-2|TRBJ2-1|.|.
CASSLRALGDEQFF
TGTGCCAGCAGCTTAAGGGCTCTCGGGGATGAGCAGTTCTTC
>TRBV9|TRBJ2-2|.|.
CASSVGGNTGELFF
TGTGCCAGCAGCGTCGGGGGAAACACCGGGGAGCTGTTTTTT
>TRBV19|TRBJ2-2|TRBD2|.
CASEAGTNTGELFF
TGTGCCAGCGAAGCGGGAACGAACACCGGGGAGCTGTTTTTT
>TRBV10-3|TRBJ2-1|.|.
CAIMGTERGEQFF
TGTGCCATCATGGGGACTGAACGGGGAGAGCAGTTCTTC
>TRBV4-3|TRBJ1-2|TRBD1|once
CASSQQGDYGYTF
TGCGCCAGCAGCCAACAGGGGGACTATGGCTACACCTTC
>TRBV28|TRBJ1-6|.|many
CASSISRGPLHF
TGTGCCAGCAGTATCAGTAGGGGACCCCTCCACTTT
>TRBV9|TRBJ1-1|TRBD1|.
CASSVGQMNTEAFF
TGTGCCAGCAGCGTGGGACAGATGAACACTGAAGCTTTCTTT
>TRBV18|TRBJ1-1|.|.
CASSPVVRTEAFF
TGTGCCAGCTCACCGGTGGTAAGGACTGAAGCTTTCTTT
>TRBV18|TRBJ2-2|TRBD2|.
CASSPSVSGANTGELFF
TGTGCCAGCTCACCCTCGGTCAGCGGGGCCAACACCGGGGAGCTGTTTTTT
>TRBV4-2|TRBJ2-7|.|.
CASRLVGGIEQYF
TGTGCCAGCAGGCTCGTCGGGGGAATCGAGCAGTACTTC
>TRBV5-4|TRBJ2-4|.|.
CASSSPGTNIQYF
TGTGCCAGCAGCAGTCCAGGGACCAACATTCAGTACTTC
>TRBV6-2/TRBV6-3|TRBJ2-1|.|few
CASSPGYEQFF
TGTGCCAGCAGTCCAGGGTATGAGCAGTTCTTC
>TRBV5-1|TRBJ1-2|.|.
CASSFNPSVRGGYTF
TGCGCCAGCAGCTTCAACCCCTCAGTGAGAGGTGGCTACACCTTC
>TRBV30|TRBJ1-5|.|.
CAWSQGSNRPQHF
TGTGCCTGGAGTCAAGGGTCCAATCGGCCCCAGCATTTT
>TRBV7-2|TRBJ1-1|TRBD1|.
CASRRDRRNTEAFF
TGTGCCAGCAGAAGGGACAGAAGGAACACTGAAGCTTTCTTT
>TRBV6-1|TRBJ2-2|.|.
CASSELVGSGELFF
TGTGCCAGCAGTGAATTAGTAGGGTCCGGGGAGCTGTTTTTT
>TRBV28|TRBJ2-7|.|.
CASSSRGGYEQYF
TGTGCCAGCAGTTCGCGGGGTGGCTACGAGCAGTACTTC
>TRBV7-9|TRBJ2-5|.|.
CASSLQMQETQYF
TGTGCCAGCAGCTTACAGATGCAAGAGACCCAGTACTTC
>TRBV7-8|TRBJ1-5|.|.
CASSFTRNQPQHF
TGTGCCAGCAGCTTCACCCGAAATCAGCCCCAGCATTTT
>TRBV11-2|TRBJ1-2|TRBD1|.
CASSKPGQGLGYTF
TGTGCCAGCAGCAAGCCGGGACAGGGTCTAGGCTACACCTTC
>TRBV12-3/TRBV12-4|TRBJ1-2|TRBD1|.
CASSRQGRYGYTF
TGTGCCAGCAGCAGACAGGGGAGGTATGGCTACACCTTC
>TRBV24-1|TRBJ2-1|.|.
CATSDSQVLGPYNEQFF
TGTGCCACCAGTGATTCCCAGGTGTTGGGACCCTACAATGAGCAGTTCTTC
>TRBV7-2|TRBJ1-2|.|.
CASSSQGVLNYGYTF
TGTGCCAGCAGCTCTCAGGGTGTGTTAAACTATGGCTACACCTTC
>TRBV6-5|TRBJ1-2|TRBD1|few
CASSKLTGGNYGYTF
TGTGCCAGCAGTAAACTGACAGGGGGGAACTATGGCTACACCTTC
>TRBV29-1|TRBJ2-7|.|.
CSVVGSSSYEQYF
TGCAGCGTTGTCGGGAGTTCGTCCTACGAGCAGTACTTC